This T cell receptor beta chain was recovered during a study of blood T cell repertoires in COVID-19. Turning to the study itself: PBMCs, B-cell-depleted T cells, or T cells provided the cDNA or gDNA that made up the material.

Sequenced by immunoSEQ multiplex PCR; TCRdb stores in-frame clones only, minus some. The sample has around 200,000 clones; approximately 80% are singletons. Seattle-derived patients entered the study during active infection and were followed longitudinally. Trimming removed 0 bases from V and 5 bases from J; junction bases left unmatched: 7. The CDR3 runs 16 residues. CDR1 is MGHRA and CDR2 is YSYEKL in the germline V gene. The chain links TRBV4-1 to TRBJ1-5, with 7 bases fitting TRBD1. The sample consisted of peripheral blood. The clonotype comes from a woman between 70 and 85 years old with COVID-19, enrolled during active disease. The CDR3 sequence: CASSQELATGDQPQHF. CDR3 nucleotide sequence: TGCGCCAGCAGCCAAGAACTCGCCACAGGGGATCAGCCCCAGCATTTT.